The 32 T cell receptor beta chains below all came from one sample that was sequenced in a study of T cell responses to AZD1222 COVID-19 vaccine. TCRdb's copy holds only in-frame clones and misses some; the assay was immunoSEQ multiplex PCR. The sample consists of about 150,000 clones, just over 90% of them appearing once. Sequenced here: peripheral blood, sampled 28 days after the second AZD1222 dose. These receptor sequences come from an adult who received the AZD1222 COVID-19 vaccine.

This clone was recorded once. This chain links TRBV9 with TRBJ2-7, with a tentative D call TRBD2 (5 bases). The V end was cut by 3 bases, the J end by 5 bases, with 15 bases between. The CDR3 has 14 residues. The germline V gene has CDR1 SGDLS and CDR2 YYNGEE. CDR3 residues: CASSDGLATDEQYF. CDR3 DNA: TGTGCCAGCAGCGATGGACTTGCGACCGACGAGCAGTACTTC.

This chain connects TRBV6-5 to TRBJ1-3; D unclear. Germline V CDR1 and CDR2: MNHEY, SVGAGI. The CDR3 has 15 residues. V lost 6 bases, J lost 2 bases, and 14 bases lay in between. CDR3 in DNA: TGTGCCAGCAGATCCCCCGGGAGAGCTGGAAACACCATATATTTT. Protein sequence: CASRSPGRAGNTIYF.

The chain is built from TRBV12-3 or TRBV12-4 and TRBJ1-1; D remains ambiguous. The CDR3 covers 13 residues. The V and J ends lost 5 bases and 0 bases respectively, with 7 bases between them. In DNA, the CDR3 is TGTGCCAGCAGTACGATTATGAACACTGAAGCTTTCTTT. Translating it yields CASSTIMNTEAFF.

The V and J genes are TRBV2 and TRBJ2-5; D may be TRBD1 or TRBD2 (5 bases each). The germline V gene encodes CDR1 SNHLY and CDR2 FYNNEI. Trimming removed 9 bases from V and 3 bases from J, with 11 bases in between. CDR3 length equals 12 residues. CDR3 nucleotide sequence: TGTGCCAGAGGGACGGATGAAGAGACCCAGTACTTC. Its protein is CARGTDEETQYF.

This sequence joins TRBV7-3 and TRBJ2-2; the match to TRBD2 covers 7 bases. This CDR3 contains 18 residues. V was pared by 2 bases and J by 2 bases, with 11 bases of the junction left unmatched. Germline V gene lookup returns CDR1 SGHTA and CDR2 FQGTGA. CDR3 in DNA: TGTGCCAGCAGCTTAGGCCCCACGACTAGCTTCAACACCGGGGAGCTGTTTTTT. The encoded protein is CASSLGPTTSFNTGELFF.

V and J are TRBV5-1 and TRBJ1-1; 7 nucleotides agree with TRBD1. Germline trimming cut 1 base from V and 5 bases from J; bases unmatched to any gene: 2. The CDR3 totals 13 residues. CDR1 and CDR2 from the germline V gene are SGHRS and YFSETQ. DNA for the CDR3: TGCGCCAGCAGCTTGTCAGGGGGTACTGAAGCTTTCTTT. It encodes CASSLSGGTEAFF. The variable domain in full, completed from reference TRBV5-1 and TRBJ1-1, reads KAGVTQTPRYLIKTRGQQVTLSCSPISGHRSVSWYQQTPGQGLQFLFEYFSETQRNKGNFPGRFSGRQFSNSRSEMNVSTLELGDSALYLCASSLSGGTEAFFGQGTRLTVV.

The V gene is TRBV5-1, the J gene TRBJ1-2, with 8 positions matching TRBD1. Looked up from germline, CDR1 is SGHRS and CDR2 is YFSETQ. The CDR3 is 15 residues long. Germline trimming cut 0 bases from V and 4 bases from J; bases unmatched to any gene: 5. This chain's CDR3 is CASSLVAGTGYGYTF. The CDR3 coding sequence is TGCGCCAGCAGCTTGGTAGCCGGGACAGGCTATGGCTACACCTTC. The full variable domain, completed using reference TRBV5-1 and TRBJ1-2, is KAGVTQTPRYLIKTRGQQVTLSCSPISGHRSVSWYQQTPGQGLQFLFEYFSETQRNKGNFPGRFSGRQFSNSRSEMNVSTLELGDSALYLCASSLVAGTGYGYTFGSGTRLTVV.

This rearrangement joins TRBV27 to TRBJ1-2; possible D gene TRBD1, 5 bases. Germline V gene lookup returns CDR1 MNHEY and CDR2 SMNVEV (reference sequence). Trimming took off 9 bases at V and 3 bases at J, with 20 bases between the two ends. This CDR3 is 15 amino acids long. CDR3 bases: TGTGCCAGGAGAGGGGCCCCTCGGCGTGACTATGGCTACACCTTC. Its protein is CARRGAPRRDYGYTF.

The V gene is TRBV9, the J gene TRBJ1-2, with 7 bases that match TRBD1. The CDR3 is 14 residues long. V gave up 3 bases and J gave up 4 bases; unmatched junction bases: 6. Germline lookup yields CDR1 SGDLS and CDR2 YYNGEE. The CDR3 bases are TGTGCCAGCAGCGGCGGACAGGTGGGCTATGGCTACACCTTC. Protein sequence: CASSGGQVGYGYTF.

The rearrangement uses TRBV9 and TRBJ1-1, with D perhaps matching TRBD1 (5 bases). Trimming took off 3 bases at V and 3 bases at J, with 12 bases between the two ends. CDR1 and CDR2 from the germline V gene are SGDLS and YYNGEE. This CDR3 contains 14 residues. CDR3 DNA: TGTGCCAGCAGCGCCGAAGGACACTACACTGAAGCTTTCTTT. Amino acid sequence: CASSAEGHYTEAFF.

The chain combines TRBV28 with TRBJ2-1, with D hard to call. Germline lookup yields CDR1 MDHEN and CDR2 SYDVKM. The CDR3 runs 11 residues. Trimming left V 3 bases short and J 13 bases short, with 10 bases between. The CDR3 DNA sequence: TGTGCCAGCAGTTTGGAAGGGCGCCAGTTCTTC. Protein product: CASSLEGRQFF.

The rearrangement uses TRBV9 and TRBJ1-3; no clear D gene. CDR3 size: 15 residues. Trimming took off 1 base at V and 2 bases at J, with 10 bases between the two ends. From germline, CDR1 is SGDLS and CDR2 YYNGEE. In nucleotides, the CDR3 is TGTGCCAGCAGCGTATGGGAGCGTGCTGGAAACACCATATATTTT. This encodes CASSVWERAGNTIYF.

This chain joins TRBV5-4 and TRBJ2-1, with TRBD2 matching over 13 bases. This CDR3 is 16 amino acids long. The germline CDR1 and CDR2 sequences are SGHNT and YYREEE (reference sequence). The ends lost 4 bases at V and 1 base at J; junction bases unmatched: 2. The DNA of the CDR3 is TGTGCCAGCAGCAAGACTAGCGGGAGGTCCTACAATGAGCAGTTCTTC. This sequence encodes CASSKTSGRSYNEQFF.

This chain joins TRBV27 and TRBJ1-6, with unresolved D. CDR1 and CDR2 (germline): MNHEY, SMNVEV (reference sequence). CDR3 length equals 12 residues. The ends were cut back, 2 bases at V and 11 bases at J, with 7 bases in the middle. The CDR3 DNA sequence: TGTGCCAGCAGTTTAGGGGTGGCACCCCTCCACTTT. Protein sequence: CASSLGVAPLHF.

V gene TRBV7-2 combines with J gene TRBJ2-1, with D possibly matching TRBD2 (5 bases). CDR1 SGHTA and CDR2 FQGNSA come from the germline V gene. The V end was cut by 1 base, the J end by 0 bases, with 13 bases between. The CDR3 covers 17 residues. DNA of the CDR3: TGTGCCAGCAGCTTAGGTCGGCGAACTAGCTCCTACAATGAGCAGTTCTTC. It specifies CASSLGRRTSSYNEQFF.

V is TRBV6-1 and J is TRBJ1-5; D not resolved. The CDR3 contains 17 residues. The germline gives CDR1 MNHNS, CDR2 SASEGT. V was pared by 4 bases and J by 3 bases, with 19 bases between. CDR3 residues: CASSALAGPAVNQPQHF. The CDR3 bases are TGTGCCAGCAGTGCACTGGCAGGCCCCGCCGTCAATCAGCCCCAGCATTTT.

This CDR3 is CSVAIGSYNSPLHF. The CDR3 DNA follows: TGCAGCGTAGCCATTGGCTCCTATAATTCACCCCTCCACTTT. The rearrangement joins TRBV29-1 to TRBJ1-6; no reliable D call. The CDR3 is made up of 14 amino acids. V dropped 6 bases and J dropped 0 bases, with 9 bases sitting between them. Looked up from germline, CDR1 is SQVTM and CDR2 is ANQGSEA.

This chain links TRBV3-1 (or the pseudogene TRBV3-2) with TRBJ2-7; possibly TRBD1 for D (5 bases). The V and J ends lost 2 bases and 0 bases respectively, with 11 bases between them. Germline CDR1 is LGHDT and CDR2 is YNNKEL (reference sequence). This CDR3 has 15 amino acids. The CDR3 here is CASSQRDSDSYEQYF. The CDR3 nucleotides are TGTGCCAGCAGCCAAAGAGACAGTGACTCCTACGAGCAGTACTTC.

V and J are TRBV19 and TRBJ1-5; 8 positions match TRBD1. V lost 7 bases to trimming and J lost 9 bases; unmatched junction nucleotides: 14. CDR1 is LNHDA and CDR2 is SQIVND in the germline V gene (reference sequence). The CDR3 is 15 amino acids. The chain's CDR3 is CASIPRTGGEAPQHF. In DNA form, the CDR3 reads TGTGCCAGTATCCCCCGAACAGGGGGGGAGGCGCCCCAGCATTTT.

The chain combines TRBV6-5 with TRBJ1-5; perhaps TRBD1 as D (6 bases). V was cut by 6 bases and J by 2 bases, with 14 bases left in between. From germline, CDR1 is MNHEY and CDR2 SVGAGI. CDR3 length: 15 residues. This CDR3 is CASSLTGSGNQPQHF. CDR3 nucleotide sequence: TGTGCCAGCAGCCTAACAGGGAGCGGCAATCAGCCCCAGCATTTT.

The chain has TRBV7-8 and TRBJ1-6; TRBD1 matches at 7 bases. CDR3 length: 15 amino acids. CDR1 is SGHVS and CDR2 is FQNEAQ in the germline V gene. The V segment lost 1 base and the J segment 7 bases; nucleotides outside the gene matches: 4. The CDR3 protein is CASSLGGTANSPLHF. As DNA, the CDR3 is TGTGCCAGCAGCTTAGGCGGGACAGCCAATTCACCCCTCCACTTT.

This clone was detected once. The J gene is TRBJ1-2, the V gene TRBV4-3; weak D call: TRBD1 (6 bases). The CDR3 is 16 residues long. The V end lost 5 bases, the J end lost 6 bases, and 22 bases lay between the germline ends. The germline gives CDR1 LGHNA, CDR2 YSLEER. CDR3 loop: CASSSYYQGQLNGYTF. The CDR3 bases are TGCGCCAGCAGCTCCTACTATCAGGGGCAACTAAATGGCTACACCTTC.

V gene TRBV5-1 combines with J gene TRBJ2-7; D might be TRBD2 (6 bases). V dropped 0 bases and J dropped 0 bases, with 7 bases sitting between them. CDR1 SGHRS and CDR2 YFSETQ come from the germline V gene. This CDR3 is built from 14 residues. The CDR3 loop is CASSLVRGSYEQYF. The CDR3 nucleotides read TGCGCCAGCAGCTTGGTGCGGGGCTCCTACGAGCAGTACTTC.

The chain combines TRBV5-8 with TRBJ2-1; 11 bases line up with TRBD2. Looked up from germline, CDR1 is SGHTS and CDR2 is YDEGEE. J gave up 6 bases and V 4 bases, and 12 bases lay outside the gene matches. The CDR3 covers 17 residues. The CDR3 spells CASSTYPLAGGINEQFF. The CDR3 nucleotides are TGTGCCAGCAGCACCTATCCCCTAGCGGGAGGCATCAATGAGCAGTTCTTC.

The rearrangement joins TRBV6-5 to TRBJ2-1, with 13 bases fitting TRBD2. The CDR3 loop spans 12 amino acids. Germline-derived CDR1 and CDR2 are MNHEY and SVGAGI. V gave up 6 bases and J gave up 13 bases; unmatched junction bases: 3. In nucleotides, the CDR3 is TGTGCCAGCAGGCGGACTAGCGGGAGTCAGTTCTTC. Residues: CASRRTSGSQFF.

This clone showed up just once. The V call is TRBV21-1, the J call TRBJ2-7; the table's D call, TRBD1, has no DNA check behind it. TRBV21-1 constitutes a pseudogene. CDR3 length: 13 amino acids. Written as DNA, the CDR3 is TGTGCCAGCAGGAAGACAGGGGTCTACGAGCAGTACTTC. Translation gives CASRKTGVYEQYF.

The rearrangement joins TRBV7-9 to TRBJ1-1, with 8 bases identical to TRBD1. Losses at the gene ends were 5 bases for V and 3 bases for J; bases not matched to a gene: 8. The CDR3 is made up of 15 amino acids. Per the germline V gene, CDR1 is SEHNR and CDR2 is FQNEAQ (reference sequence). The CDR3 DNA is TGTGCCAGCAGCCAATGGGACAGGCGCGACACTGAAGCTTTCTTT. As protein: CASSQWDRRDTEAFF. Filled out from reference TRBV7-9 and TRBJ1-1, the complete variable domain reads DTGVSQNPRHKITKRGQNVTFRCDPISEHNRLYWYRQTLGQGPEFLTYFQNEAQLEKSRLLSDRFSAERPKGSFSTLEIQRTEQGDSAMYLCASSQWDRRDTEAFFGQGTRLTVV.

J is TRBJ2-2 and V is TRBV21-1; TRBD1 is the table's D call and was not checked against the DNA. TRBV21-1 is a pseudogene locus. The CDR3 contains 19 residues. This chain's CDR3 is CASSSIEKRGYRSAGELFF. The CDR3, as DNA: TGTGCCAGCAGCTCGATCGAGAAAAGGGGGTATCGGTCGGCCGGGGAGCTGTTTTTT.

This chain links TRBV12-3 or TRBV12-4 with TRBJ1-6; no definite D call. V was pared by 8 bases and J by 10 bases, with 9 bases between. This CDR3 is 11 amino acids long. This chain's CDR3 is CASGWVSPLHF. CDR3 sequence (DNA): TGTGCCAGCGGATGGGTCTCACCCCTCCACTTT.

The rearrangement joins TRBV27 to TRBJ2-3; TRBD2 matches at 13 bases. The CDR3 contains 15 residues. V lost 6 bases and J lost 6; bases outside the gene matches: 6. Germline-derived CDR1 and CDR2 are MNHEY and SMNVEV (reference sequence). CDR3 in amino acids: CASRGTSGARDTQYF. The CDR3 bases are TGTGCCAGCAGAGGGACTAGCGGGGCGAGGGATACGCAGTATTTT.

The rearrangement links TRBV4-3 to TRBJ2-7; a weak D match, TRBD1 (5 bases). CDR3 length: 15 amino acids. The germline gives CDR1 LGHNA, CDR2 YSLEER. The germline V and J ends were trimmed by 0 bases and 0 bases, with 9 bases remaining between them. CDR3: CASSQEWQGSYEQYF. Written as DNA, the CDR3 is TGCGCCAGCAGCCAAGAATGGCAGGGCTCCTACGAGCAGTACTTC.

This rearrangement joins TRBV15 to TRBJ2-7, with 11 bases that match TRBD1. The V gene end was trimmed by 3 bases and the J gene end by 4 bases; junction bases not matched to a gene: 11. The germline gives CDR1 LNHNV, CDR2 YYDKDF (reference sequence). The CDR3 loop spans 17 amino acids. DNA of the CDR3: TGTGCCACCAGCAGGCCCAAAGGACAGGGGGCTGGGTACGAGCAGTACTTC. Protein: CATSRPKGQGAGYEQYF.